The 21 T cell receptor beta chains given below trace back to one sample, sequenced in a study of T-cell reconstitution after alpha-beta-depleted transplantation in children. A library of TCRbeta sequences, prepared with unique molecular identifiers, was generated. TCRdb used MiXCR to reprocess the PCR reads, holding one entry per CDR3 protein. The sample has 500,000 to 600,000 distinct CDR3 sequences, approximately 30% seen once. The source was PBMCs, collected before TCRalphabeta/CD19-depleted stem cell transplant. These receptors all stem from a boy under two years old with Wiskott-Aldrich syndrome, due to receive a stem cell transplant.

This clonotype was observed a few times. The chain has TRBV5-1 and TRBJ2-7, with D perhaps TRBD1 (5 bases). Trimming took 9 bases from V and 4 from J, leaving 20 bases between them. Germline CDR1 is SGHRS and CDR2 is YFSETQ. The CDR3 loop spans 14 amino acids. CDR3 nucleotides: TGCGCCACCCAGCTTGGTACAGGAGCGTACGAGCAGTACTTC. Translated: CATQLGTGAYEQYF.

The sample holds a few counts of this clonotype. This sequence joins TRBV9 and TRBJ2-1; 8 nucleotides agree with TRBD2. Trimming cost V 0 bases and J 15 bases; bases outside gene matches: 11. The CDR3 loop spans 14 amino acids. Germline CDR1 and CDR2: SGDLS and YYNGEE. The CDR3 protein is CASSVAGGPGPSFF. In DNA, the CDR3 is TGTGCCAGCAGCGTAGCGGGAGGGCCGGGCCCGTCGTTCTTC.

The J gene is TRBJ1-1, the V gene TRBV6-2 or TRBV6-3; a weak D match, TRBD1 (5 bases). Between the trimmed V and J ends, which lost 6 bases and 0 bases, there was a span of 14 bases. The CDR3 length is 15 residues. The germline V gene encodes CDR1 MNHEY and CDR2 SVGEGT. CDR3 sequence reads: CASSPVGEMNTEAFF. The CDR3 nucleotides are TGTGCCAGCAGCCCAGTGGGGGAGATGAACACTGAAGCTTTCTTT.

This clonotype has just a few counts. The J gene is TRBJ2-1, the V gene TRBV20-1; 7 bases line up with TRBD2. Germline V lookup: CDR1 DFQATT, CDR2 SNEGSKA (reference sequence). Unmatched junction bases numbered 11, after V lost 3 bases and J lost 9 bases. There are 14 residues in the CDR3. CDR3 nucleotide sequence: TGCAGTGCTAGCTACCACAGGCGGGAGCTTGAGCAGTTCTTC. Protein: CSASYHRRELEQFF.

Concerning this clonotype: At one of its ends the junction is not consistent with the germline gene, which may arise from a read error. J is TRBJ1-1 and V is TRBV6-6; the D gene is possibly TRBD1 (5 bases). Per germline, CDR1 MNHNY and CDR2 SVGAGI (reference sequence). The CDR3 consists of 13 residues. The CDR3 DNA sequence: TGTACCAGCAGTGGACCCGGGGGCACTGAAGCTTTCTTT. This translates into CTSSGPGGTEAFF.

The J gene is TRBJ1-5, the V gene TRBV4-2; D is unresolved. With 0 bases removed from V and 7 bases from J, the gap between germline ends came to 10 bases. The CDR3 is made up of 14 amino acids. Per the germline V gene, CDR1 is LGHNA and CDR2 is YNFKEQ. CDR3 nucleotide sequence: TGTGCCAGCAGCCAAGATCGTTTCGCCCAGCCCCAGCATTTT. Residues: CASSQDRFAQPQHF.

This clonotype was counted ten times or more. The genes are TRBV5-1 and TRBJ2-7, with 10 positions matching TRBD2. The germline V gene encodes CDR1 SGHRS and CDR2 YFSETQ. The CDR3 loop spans 15 amino acids. J lost 2 bases, V lost 0 bases, and 2 bases had no gene match. The CDR3 is CASSLVAGGTYEQYF. In nucleotides, the CDR3 is TGCGCCAGCAGCTTGGTAGCGGGAGGTACCTACGAGCAGTACTTC.

This clonotype showed up many times. The chain is built from TRBV28 and TRBJ2-7, with TRBD1 matching 10 bases. CDR3 length: 14 amino acids. V lost 5 bases, J lost 2 bases, and 3 bases stayed unmatched. Germline values: CDR1 MDHEN, CDR2 SYDVKM. CDR3 protein: CASSPGTGAYEQYF. CDR3 sequence (DNA): TGTGCCAGCAGTCCCGGGACAGGGGCCTACGAGCAGTACTTC.

This chain joins TRBV5-1 and TRBJ1-1; 11 bases agree with TRBD1. Trimming at V came to 5 bases and at J to 2 bases, leaving 5 bases not matched to a gene. The CDR3 extends over 15 amino acids. Germline V gives CDR1 SGHRS, CDR2 YFSETQ. CDR3 sequence (DNA): TGCGCCAGCAGGCCCGGGACAGGGGGTAACACTGAAGCTTTCTTT. Protein: CASRPGTGGNTEAFF.

In the case of this clonotype: A junction end diverges from the germline sequence, so it may reflect a read error. This chain uses TRBV27 with TRBJ2-1; TRBD1 or TRBD2 may be the D gene (5 bases each). The CDR3 runs to 17 residues. CDR1 is MNHEY, CDR2 SMNVEV, per germline (reference sequence). The CDR3 region is CSSSSMGDGPSDNEQFF. DNA for the CDR3: TGTTCCAGCAGTTCAATGGGGGACGGACCTTCTGACAATGAGCAGTTCTTC.

This chain joins TRBV6-2 or TRBV6-3 and TRBJ2-1; 9 bases align to TRBD2. CDR3 size: 13 residues. V was clipped by 8 bases and J by 8 bases; unmatched bases: 7. In germline, CDR1 is MNHEY, CDR2 SVGEGT. CDR3 protein: CASSGGRVDEQFF. The CDR3 bases are TGTGCCAGCTCGGGCGGGAGGGTAGATGAGCAGTTCTTC.

In this sample, this clonotype turned up a few times. The rearrangement links TRBV20-1 to TRBJ1-2; D may be TRBD1 (6 bases). Germline CDR1 is DFQATT and CDR2 is SNEGSKA (reference sequence). The V and J ends lost 3 bases and 2 bases respectively, with 7 bases between them. This CDR3 region has 12 residues. The CDR3 sequence: CSASGQNYGYTF. DNA of the CDR3: TGCAGTGCTAGTGGACAGAACTATGGCTACACCTTC.

V is TRBV5-1 and J is TRBJ2-7, with 8 bases aligning to TRBD1. Germline trimming cut 3 bases from V and 4 bases from J; bases unmatched to any gene: 6. The germline V gene has CDR1 SGHRS and CDR2 YFSETQ. The CDR3 has 14 residues. CDR3 sequence: CASSSWTGTYEQYF. As DNA, the CDR3 is TGCGCCAGCAGCTCTTGGACAGGGACGTACGAGCAGTACTTC.

V and J are TRBV5-1 and TRBJ2-1; 11 nucleotides agree with TRBD2. Trimming cost V 4 bases and J 7 bases; bases outside gene matches: 7. There are 15 residues in the CDR3. The germline CDR1 and CDR2 sequences are SGHRS and YFSETQ. Written as DNA, the CDR3 is TGCGCCAGCAGCGTGGGACTAGCGGTGAGAAATGAGCAGTTCTTC. Its translation: CASSVGLAVRNEQFF.

The chain carries TRBV2 and TRBJ2-7; the match to TRBD1 covers 7 bases. Per germline, CDR1 SNHLY and CDR2 FYNNEI. The trim removed 7 bases at V and 3 bases at J, leaving 12 bases unmatched. The CDR3 is 15 residues long. CDR3 residues: CASIPYRGLGYEQYF. DNA of the CDR3: TGTGCCAGCATCCCCTATAGGGGGCTTGGCTACGAGCAGTACTTC.

Only a few counts were recorded for this clonotype. This chain links TRBV9 with TRBJ2-7; possibly TRBD2 for D (6 bases). CDR1 SGDLS and CDR2 YYNGEE come from the germline V gene. Trimming took 0 bases from V and 3 from J, leaving 16 bases between them. The CDR3 is 16 amino acids. CDR3 in DNA: TGTGCCAGCAGCGTAGAAGGGGCTAGCGAGTACTACGAGCAGTACTTC. Amino acid sequence: CASSVEGASEYYEQYF.

V and J are TRBV11-2 and TRBJ2-5; tentatively, D is TRBD2 (6 bases). Germline CDR1 and CDR2: SGHAT and FQNNGV. The CDR3 extends over 16 amino acids. Trimming took off 4 bases at V and 5 bases at J, with 20 bases between the two ends. The CDR3 DNA follows: TGTGCCAGCAGCTCCCGAACCACGGGACTTAAGGAGACCCAGTACTTC. Translated: CASSSRTTGLKETQYF.

In this sample, this clonotype turned up once. The chain links TRBV10-1 to TRBJ2-7, with D tentatively TRBD1 or TRBD2 (5 bases each). The CDR3 loop spans 14 amino acids. Germline V CDR1 and CDR2: WNHNN, SYGVQD (reference sequence). Trimming stripped 5 bases from V and 3 bases from J, with 14 bases between. CDR3 nucleotide sequence: TGCGCCAGCAGTTGGGACCTAGGCGGCTACGAGCAGTACTTC. Protein: CASSWDLGGYEQYF.

This clonotype appeared many times. This chain joins TRBV5-1 and TRBJ2-1, with D tentatively TRBD1 (5 bases). Per the germline V gene, CDR1 is SGHRS and CDR2 is YFSETQ. The CDR3 spans 15 residues. V lost 0 bases and J lost 3, with 10 bases in between. CDR3 region: CASSLVTGHYNEQFF. CDR3 DNA: TGCGCCAGCAGCTTGGTAACAGGCCACTACAATGAGCAGTTCTTC.

This clonotype occurred a few times. The chain uses TRBV7-2 and TRBJ2-5; 7 positions match TRBD1. J gave up 6 bases and V 6 bases, and 7 bases lay outside the gene matches. CDR3 length equals 13 residues. CDR1 SGHTA and CDR2 FQGNSA come from the germline V gene. CDR3 bases: TGTGCCAGCAGTCCGGGACAGCACCAGACCCAGTACTTC. This gives the protein CASSPGQHQTQYF.

V usage is TRBV20-1 and J usage is TRBJ2-1, with unresolved D. Germline values: CDR1 DFQATT, CDR2 SNEGSKA (reference sequence). This CDR3 is built from 14 residues. The V and J ends lost 3 bases and 3 bases respectively, with 12 bases between them. The CDR3 protein is CSASGRSLYNEQFF. The CDR3 DNA follows: TGCAGTGCTAGCGGCCGTTCCCTCTACAATGAGCAGTTCTTC.